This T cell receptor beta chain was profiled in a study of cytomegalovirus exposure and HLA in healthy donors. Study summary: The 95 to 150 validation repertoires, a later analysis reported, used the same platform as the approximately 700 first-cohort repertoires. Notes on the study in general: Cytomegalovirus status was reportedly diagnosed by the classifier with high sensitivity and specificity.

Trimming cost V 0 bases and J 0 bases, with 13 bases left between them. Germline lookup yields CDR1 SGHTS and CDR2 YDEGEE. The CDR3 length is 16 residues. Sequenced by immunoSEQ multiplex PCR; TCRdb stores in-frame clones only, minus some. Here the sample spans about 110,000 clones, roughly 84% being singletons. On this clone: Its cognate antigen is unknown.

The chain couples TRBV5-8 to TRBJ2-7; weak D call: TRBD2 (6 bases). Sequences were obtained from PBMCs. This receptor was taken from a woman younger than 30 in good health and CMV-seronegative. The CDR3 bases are TGTGCCAGCAGCTTGGAATCGACGGACTACTCCTACGAGCAGTACTTC. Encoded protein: CASSLESTDYSYEQYF.